Presented here are 15 T cell receptor beta chains from one specimen sequenced in a study of shared clonotypes between healthy human individuals. Profiled with immunoSEQ multiplex PCR; TCRdb holds only in-frame clones, not every one. The sample lists around 2,000,000 clones, 95% occurring once. Sample: naive CD4+ T cells sorted from blood. As for subset: CD45RA+ positively selected. The receptors derive from a young man in good health.

The gene calls are TRBV7-2 and TRBJ2-5; 7 bases map to TRBD2. Per germline, CDR1 SGHTA and CDR2 FQGNSA. The CDR3 loop spans 14 amino acids. V shed 1 base and J 5 bases; nucleotides not matched to a gene: 4. The CDR3 DNA is TGTGCCAGCAGCTTAGGGTCGGGAGGCGAGACCCAGTACTTC. It translates to CASSLGSGGETQYF.

This chain connects TRBV5-1 to TRBJ2-1; 8 nucleotides match TRBD1. The CDR3 contains 13 residues. Germline V gene data show CDR1 as SGHRS and CDR2 as YFSETQ. The J segment lost 8 bases and the V segment lost 3 bases, leaving 4 bases of the junction unmatched. The CDR3 nucleotides are TGCGCCAGCAGCTCGGACAGGGTGGATGAGCAGTTCTTC. Protein product: CASSSDRVDEQFF. Combining the CDR3 with reference TRBV5-1 and TRBJ2-1 gives the whole variable domain KAGVTQTPRYLIKTRGQQVTLSCSPISGHRSVSWYQQTPGQGLQFLFEYFSETQRNKGNFPGRFSGRQFSNSRSEMNVSTLELGDSALYLCASSSDRVDEQFFGPGTRLTVL.

This chain links TRBV11-2 with TRBJ2-2; no clear D gene. Germline V gene data show CDR1 as SGHAT and CDR2 as FQNNGV. This CDR3 has 14 residues. Deletions cut 3 bases from V and 8 bases from J, with 13 bases between. Here the CDR3 reads CASSFNRLQGELFF. CDR3 nucleotides: TGTGCCAGCAGCTTTAATCGCCTCCAAGGGGAGCTGTTTTTT.

The genes are TRBV10-3 and TRBJ2-1, with D possibly matching TRBD2 (7 bases). V lost 7 bases and J lost 7, with 14 bases in between. This CDR3 contains 13 residues. Germline loops: CDR1 ENHRY, CDR2 SYGVKD. The CDR3 bases are TGTGCCATCACCGGGAGGAGGGGGAATGAGCAGTTCTTC. Protein: CAITGRRGNEQFF.

Comments on this clone: Other DNA sequences in the same sample also yield this CDR3. This rearrangement joins TRBV29-1 to TRBJ1-1; D perhaps matches TRBD1 (6 bases). CDR1 is SQVTM, CDR2 ANQGSEA, per germline. The CDR3 covers 14 residues. V shed 4 bases and J shed 6 bases, with 18 bases lying between them. In DNA, the CDR3 is TGCAGCGTTGTAGGGACACTCATTGGGGCTGAAGCTTTCTTT. As protein: CSVVGTLIGAEAFF.

The chain recombines TRBV9 with TRBJ2-7; D is possibly TRBD2 (6 bases). Trimming shortened V by 2 bases and J by 3 bases, and 15 bases separated the two germline ends. Germline CDR1 and CDR2: SGDLS and YYNGEE. The CDR3 runs 15 residues. CDR3 in amino acids: CASSVGGGTFYEQYF. The DNA for the CDR3 is TGTGCCAGCAGCGTTGGAGGAGGGACTTTCTACGAGCAGTACTTC. The full variable domain, rest sourced from reference TRBV9 and TRBJ2-7, is DSGVTQTPKHLITATGQRVTLRCSPRSGDLSVYWYQQSLDQGLQFLIQYYNGEERAKGNILERFSAQQFPDLHSELNLSSLELGDSALYFCASSVGGGTFYEQYFGPGTRLTVT.

As for this clone: The sample has other DNA sequences that encode this CDR3 too. V and J are TRBV18 and TRBJ2-2, with 7 bases matching TRBD1. CDR1 and CDR2 from the germline V gene are KGHSH and LQKENI. The ends lost 4 bases at V and 1 base at J; junction bases unmatched: 3. There are 15 residues in the CDR3. The CDR3 here is CASSLGQLNTGELFF. The CDR3 coding sequence is TGTGCCAGCTCACTGGGACAGCTGAACACCGGGGAGCTGTTTTTT.

The chain recombines TRBV10-3 with TRBJ2-7; 7 bases line up with TRBD2. Germline CDR1 ENHRY, CDR2 SYGVKD. The V and J ends lost 2 bases and 3 bases, in that order; junction bases with no gene match: 7. This CDR3 is built from 15 residues. CDR3 residues: CAISEAMGLSYEQYF. CDR3 nucleotides: TGTGCCATCAGTGAGGCCATGGGACTAAGCTACGAGCAGTACTTC.

The V and J genes are TRBV25-1 and TRBJ2-5, with TRBD1 matching over 7 bases. Germline loops: CDR1 MGHDK, CDR2 SYGVNS. The CDR3 is 14 residues long. V dropped 4 bases and J dropped 1; count of bases not matched to a gene: 3. The CDR3 DNA is TGTGCCAGCAGTGGACAGGGTGGCCAAGAGACCCAGTACTTC. It yields the protein CASSGQGGQETQYF.

V gene TRBV5-1 combines with J gene TRBJ1-4; weak D call: TRBD1 (6 bases). Germline V gene sequence: CDR1 SGHRS, CDR2 YFSETQ. The CDR3 is made up of 15 amino acids. Trimming took off 4 bases at V and 3 bases at J, with 13 bases between the two ends. In DNA form, the CDR3 reads TGCGCCAGCAGCCTAACGGGGGGCGCTAATGAAAAACTGTTTTTT. Translated: CASSLTGGANEKLFF.

A remark on this clone: The same CDR3 also results from other DNA sequences found in this sample. The chain combines TRBV18 with TRBJ1-1; unclear D gene. Trimming removed 1 base at V and 3 bases at J, with 6 bases between. The CDR3 is 13 amino acids. The germline V gene has CDR1 KGHSH and CDR2 LQKENI. The CDR3 DNA follows: TGTGCCAGCTCACCACAAAGGGACACTGAAGCTTTCTTT. Amino acid sequence: CASSPQRDTEAFF.

The CDR3 sequence: CASSYSPGLDYGYTF. CDR3 nucleotides: TGTGCCAGCAGTTACTCGCCAGGTTTGGACTATGGCTACACCTTC. V and J are TRBV6-5 and TRBJ1-2; D is undetermined. CDR1 is MNHEY and CDR2 is SVGAGI in the germline V gene. CDR3 length equals 15 residues. Trimming shortened V by 0 bases and J by 3 bases, and 11 bases separated the two germline ends.

The V call is TRBV10-3, the J call TRBJ1-5, with D unclear. The CDR3 has 13 amino acids. The germline V gene has CDR1 ENHRY and CDR2 SYGVKD. V shed 3 bases and J shed 3 bases, with 6 bases lying between them. The DNA for the CDR3 is TGTGCCATCAGTGATGAACTCAATCAGCCCCAGCATTTT. This gives the protein CAISDELNQPQHF.

The chain links TRBV7-2 to TRBJ2-7; TRBD2 matches at 9 bases. The germline gives CDR1 SGHTA, CDR2 FQGNSA. This CDR3 has 16 amino acids. V lost 2 bases and J lost 3; bases outside the gene matches: 8. The CDR3 loop is CASSLSASGIFYEQYF. CDR3 coding DNA: TGTGCCAGCAGCTTAAGCGCTAGCGGGATCTTCTACGAGCAGTACTTC.

The genes are TRBV27 and TRBJ1-1; TRBD1 agrees at 7 bases. Germline CDR1 reads MNHEY; CDR2 reads SMNVEV (reference sequence). This CDR3 spans 14 amino acids. V lost 6 bases, J lost 4 bases, and 8 bases stayed unmatched. In DNA form, the CDR3 reads TGTGCCAGCAGGGCGACAGGGTTGGGCACTGAAGCTTTCTTT. It codes for CASRATGLGTEAFF.